A single TCR beta chain is shown here with its context. Its antigen is unknown. Libraries were prepared by immunoSEQ multiplex PCR; TCRdb keeps only in-frame clonotypes and omits some of them. Of some 180,000 clones listed, approximately 92% are singletons. The sample comes from a study of T cell responses to AZD1222 COVID-19 vaccine. Study conclusions and caveats: White British donors predominated, females outnumbered males, and clonal diversity was possibly underestimated. Reports indicate that nearly half of spike-specific TCRs are directed at unmutated variant regions. Spike regions recognized by vaccine-associated CD4 TCRs spanned the protein, led by 160-218 and 743-854.

This receptor was obtained from an adult who received the MenACWY meningococcal vaccine as a control. The material sequenced was peripheral blood, taken 28 days after the second dose of the MenACWY control vaccine.

The CDR3 here is CASSGTSGSPGELFF. DNA for the CDR3: TGTGCCAGCAGCGGCACCTCGGGGAGCCCCGGGGAGCTGTTTTTT. The V call is TRBV9, the J call TRBJ2-2; maybe TRBD2 (5 bases). The CDR3 covers 15 residues. V lost 3 bases to trimming and J lost 6 bases, with 15 bases between them. Germline V gene sequence: CDR1 SGDLS, CDR2 YYNGEE.